Following are 9 T cell receptor beta chains from one sample sequenced in a study of T cells expressing NK-cell markers. TCRdb processed the 5' RACE reads again and assigns one entry to each CDR3 protein, with no DNA. The sample table sets out about 460,000 distinct CDR3 sequences. The sequencing sample was made of blood T cells: a sorted CD56 or NKG2C T cell subset, CD4+ or CD8+ T cells, or bulk PBMC T cells (not recorded which). The receptors here all came from a woman aged 50 to 60 in good health.

The V gene is TRBV12-3 or TRBV12-4, the J gene TRBJ2-7; TCRdb designates TRBD1, a call that cannot be tested without DNA. The CDR3 totals 13 residues. The chain's CDR3 is CASWRQGRGEQYF.

The chain carries TRBV20-1 and TRBJ1-4; TCRdb indicates TRBD1, and absent DNA this call remains unverified. The V gene's germline CDR1 is DFQATT and CDR2 SNEGSKA (reference sequence). The CDR3 contains 13 residues. The CDR3 sequence: CSAWDSRYEKLFF.

This chain links TRBV6-5 with TRBJ1-5. Germline V CDR1 and CDR2: MNHEY, SVGAGI. The CDR3 length is 15 residues. The CDR3 sequence is CASSYSWGSNQPQHF.

This chain links TRBV2 with TRBJ2-1; with no DNA, the TCRdb D assignment of TRBD1 cannot be verified. CDR1 is SNHLY and CDR2 is FYNNEI in the germline V gene. CDR3 size: 17 residues. This CDR3 reads CARTEGLGSPSNNEQFF.

The chain joins TRBV21-1 to TRBJ1-2; lacking DNA, the TRBD1 call made by TCRdb goes unchecked. TRBV21-1 is a known pseudogene. The CDR3 is 15 residues long. CDR3 residues: CASSVEGILRYGYTF.

The chain combines TRBV30 with TRBJ1-1. Per the germline V gene, CDR1 is GTSNPN and CDR2 is SVGIG (reference sequence). The CDR3 totals 13 residues. The CDR3 reads CAWSVIVSTEAFF. Variable domain in full (rest from reference TRBV30 and TRBJ1-1): SQTIHQWPATLVQPVGSPLSLECTVEGTSNPNLYWYRQAAGRGLQLLFYSVGIGQISSEVPQNLSASRPQDRQFILSSKKLLLSDSGFYLCAWSVIVSTEAFFGQGTRLTVV.

The chain is built from TRBV5-1 and TRBJ2-5. CDR3 length equals 13 residues. CDR1 is SGHRS and CDR2 is YFSETQ in the germline V gene. The CDR3 loop is CASSFKTEETQYF. The variable domain in full, with the rest retrieved from reference TRBV5-1 and TRBJ2-5, is KAGVTQTPRYLIKTRGQQVTLSCSPISGHRSVSWYQQTPGQGLQFLFEYFSETQRNKGNFPGRFSGRQFSNSRSEMNVSTLELGDSALYLCASSFKTEETQYFGPGTRLLVL.

The chain links TRBV7-2 to TRBJ2-4; there is no DNA to check the TCRdb D call of TRBD1. Per germline, CDR1 SGHTA and CDR2 FQGNSA. This CDR3 contains 17 residues. The chain's CDR3 is CASSLGAGNGAKNIQYF.

The CDR3 reads CASSPRTAPYEQYF. The chain joins TRBV7-9 to TRBJ2-7; TCRdb's D call, TRBD2, is unchecked because there is no DNA. This CDR3 is built from 14 residues. The germline CDR1 and CDR2 sequences are SEHNR and FQNEAQ (reference sequence).